This paragraph reports one T cell receptor beta chain. The antigen remains unidentified. It was with unique molecular identifiers that the TCRbeta library was prepared. Using its own MiXCR run on the PCR reads, TCRdb lists one record per CDR3 protein. The sample includes about 250,000 distinct CDR3 sequences, roughly a quarter of them seen just once. The CDR3 covers 13 residues. CDR1 and CDR2 (germline): SNHLY, FYNNEI. Trimming removed 6 bases from V and 0 bases from J, with 9 bases in between. The data derive from a study of T-cell reconstitution after alpha-beta-depleted transplantation in children. General observations from the study: T cells produced anew were the main source of T-cell counts and diversity one year after transplant. TCRbeta diversity was high at day 60 in some patients (a result of surviving recipient T cells and thymic progenitors). Several hundred rapidly expanded clones from non-depleted graft cells reportedly supplied alpha-beta T cells about two months post-transplant.

Sequencing used PBMCs, mostly from graft donor cells, obtained 360 days after TCRalphabeta/CD19-depleted stem cell transplant. The TCR sequence derives from a female patient aged 2 to 10 who had a stem cell transplant for congenital amegakaryocytic thrombocytopenia, so the T cells may come from the graft donor. This sequence joins TRBV2 and TRBJ2-7, with a weak D call TRBD2 (5 bases). CDR3: CASRPGNSYEQYF. The CDR3 coding sequence is TGTGCCAGCAGGCCGGGAAACTCCTACGAGCAGTACTTC.